Included here is one TCR beta chain sequence, with context. The antigen is undetermined. Germline V gives CDR1 KGHSH, CDR2 LQKENI. The CDR3 runs to 16 residues. The V end lost 1 base, the J end lost 2 bases, and 11 bases lay between the germline ends. Repertoires were generated with immunoSEQ multiplex PCR, while TCRdb's copy carries only in-frame clones and drops some. The table includes roughly 11,000 clones, approximately 89% detected once. This entry is derived from a study of chemoradiotherapy in HPV16-positive cancers. At the level of the study: Candidate HPV-specific clones and shared TCR motifs came from a couple of HPV16-positive patients. General observations from the study: Candidate HPV-specific clones and E7-related TCR motifs grew in tumor during treatment. For HPV16-positive patients, expanding HPV-responsive T cells associated with longer recurrence-free survival.

The material was blood, obtained from a patient who underwent chemoradiotherapy. The chain joins TRBV18 to TRBJ2-2, with D possibly matching TRBD2 (6 bases). This receptor was taken from a human donor with HPV-associated anogenital cancer. DNA of the CDR3: TGTGCCAGCTCACCACGGGGGGACGGCAACACCGGGGAGCTGTTTTTT. Translating gives CASSPRGDGNTGELFF.